A single sample gave rise to the 32 T cell receptor beta chains below, sequenced in a study of blood T cell repertoires in COVID-19. Repertoires were generated with immunoSEQ multiplex PCR, while TCRdb's copy carries only in-frame clones and drops some. Among approximately 73,000 clones listed, around nine tenths were seen once. Sequencing used peripheral blood. Every receptor here comes from a woman aged 55-70 years with acute or convalescent COVID-19.

V usage is TRBV12-1 and J usage is TRBJ1-6; the table assigns TRBD1, which was not confirmed against the DNA. TRBV12-1 is a pseudogene locus. The CDR3 has 17 amino acids. CDR3 protein: CASNQKDDRGNDSPLHF. In DNA, the CDR3 is TGTGCCAGCAACCAAAAGGATGACAGGGGGAACGATTCACCCCTCCACTTT.

This rearrangement joins TRBV24-1 to TRBJ2-7; 11 bases map to TRBD1. The CDR3 runs 15 residues. The V and J ends lost 4 bases and 2 bases, in that order; junction bases with no gene match: 3. CDR1 is KGHDR, CDR2 SFDVKD, per germline. The CDR3 loop is CATSDPGQGAYEQYF. For the CDR3, the DNA is TGTGCCACCAGTGACCCGGGACAGGGGGCCTACGAGCAGTACTTC.

This sequence joins TRBV28 and TRBJ1-2; 8 bases line up with TRBD1. Germline assignment: CDR1 MDHEN and CDR2 SYDVKM. J was trimmed by 4 bases and V by 7 bases; bases with no gene match: 11. The CDR3 has 15 residues. CDR3 residues: CASTTSGQGIYGYTF. The CDR3 coding sequence is TGTGCCAGCACCACCTCAGGACAGGGTATCTATGGCTACACCTTC.

The chain carries TRBV29-1 and TRBJ2-5, with D perhaps matching TRBD2 (6 bases). The ends were cut back, 2 bases at V and 5 bases at J, with 12 bases in the middle. CDR3 length: 13 residues. The germline V gene has CDR1 SQVTM and CDR2 ANQGSEA. CDR3 nucleotides: TGCAGCGTTGAAAAGAACAGCGGGGAGACCCAGTACTTC. This codes for CSVEKNSGETQYF.

A remark on this clone: Different DNA sequences within this sample yield the same CDR3. The chain carries TRBV5-4 and TRBJ2-7, with 10 bases lining up with TRBD2. This CDR3 is built from 16 residues. Per the germline V gene, CDR1 is SGHNT and CDR2 is YYREEE (reference sequence). V trimming: 3 bases; J trimming: 6 bases; junction bases outside the gene matches: 12. The CDR3 DNA follows: TGTGCCAGCAGCTCCCGAAGGGAGCGGGAGGGCTCCGAGCAGTACTTC. Translating it yields CASSSRREREGSEQYF. The variable domain in full, with the rest retrieved from reference TRBV5-4 and TRBJ2-7, is ETGVTQSPTHLIKTRGQQVTLRCSSQSGHNTVSWYQQALGQGPQFIFQYYREEENGRGNFPPRFSGLQFPNYSSELNVNALELDDSALYLCASSSRREREGSEQYFGPGTRLTVT.

The J gene is TRBJ1-1, the V gene TRBV30; a weak D match, TRBD1 (5 bases). The V gene's germline CDR1 is GTSNPN and CDR2 SVGIG (reference sequence). The CDR3 loop spans 15 amino acids. Trimming cost V 4 bases and J 1 base, with 16 bases left between them. The CDR3 sequence: CAWTNKGIRNTEAFF. The CDR3 DNA reads TGTGCCTGGACCAACAAGGGGATACGGAACACTGAAGCTTTCTTT.

The rearrangement uses TRBV10-3 and TRBJ2-3; D may be TRBD2 (6 bases). This CDR3 region has 14 residues. Germline V gene lookup returns CDR1 ENHRY and CDR2 SYGVKD. The V end was cut by 1 base, the J end by 8 bases, with 13 bases between. The CDR3 coding sequence is TGTGCCATCAGTGAGTGGCGGGGTGAAGGTACGCAGTATTTT. As protein: CAISEWRGEGTQYF.

The rearrangement uses TRBV28 and TRBJ2-1, with TRBD2 matching 7 bases. There are 13 residues in the CDR3. V was pared by 3 bases and J by 12 bases, with 8 bases of the junction left unmatched. Germline CDR1 MDHEN, CDR2 SYDVKM. This chain's CDR3 is CASSFREAYGQFF. Here the CDR3 DNA reads TGTGCCAGCAGTTTCCGGGAGGCTTATGGGCAGTTCTTC.

The V call is TRBV21-1, the J call TRBJ1-6; TRBD1 is the table's D call and was not checked against the DNA. TRBV21-1 is a pseudogene locus. The CDR3 sequence is 15 residues long. Here the CDR3 reads CASILRGQGRSPLHF. CDR3 DNA sequence: TGTGCCAGCATCCTCCGAGGACAGGGTCGGTCACCCCTCCACTTT.

This chain links TRBV6-6 with TRBJ1-2, with D perhaps matching TRBD1 (6 bases). Between the trimmed V and J ends, which lost 2 bases and 4 bases, there was a span of 17 bases. Germline lookup yields CDR1 MNHNY and CDR2 SVGAGI (reference sequence). The CDR3 covers 16 residues. CDR3 region: CASSYPRGGGGYGYTF. CDR3 sequence (DNA): TGTGCCAGCAGTTACCCCCGGGGAGGGGGTGGCTATGGCTACACCTTC.

The chain recombines TRBV5-1 with TRBJ1-1, with D possibly TRBD1 on 6 matching bases. CDR1 and CDR2 (germline): SGHRS, YFSETQ. The CDR3 is made up of 19 amino acids. The V end lost 0 bases, the J end lost 0 bases, and 21 bases lay between the germline ends. The CDR3 DNA reads TGCGCCAGCAGCTTGGTCGGTCCGGGGGGCGACCCCTTGAACACTGAAGCTTTCTTT. The encoded protein is CASSLVGPGGDPLNTEAFF.

Relative to its sample, this clone is medium-sized. The chain has TRBV25-1 and TRBJ1-6; no clear D gene. The CDR3 has 15 amino acids. Germline CDR1 is MGHDK and CDR2 is SYGVNS. Between the trimmed V and J ends, which lost 4 bases and 0 bases, there was a span of 7 bases. CDR3 sequence: CASSGESSYNSPLHF. The DNA of the CDR3 is TGTGCCAGCAGTGGGGAGAGCTCCTATAATTCACCCCTCCACTTT.

The chain has TRBV4-2 and TRBJ2-5, with 9 bases matching TRBD2. Germline V gene lookup returns CDR1 LGHNA and CDR2 YNFKEQ. The CDR3 has 14 amino acids. With 5 bases clipped from V and 5 bases from J, the junction kept 6 bases outside the gene matches. The CDR3, as DNA: TGTGCCAGCAGCATTAGCGGGGGCTGGGAGACCCAGTACTTC. Translated: CASSISGGWETQYF.

This clone appeared once. The chain couples TRBV7-2 to TRBJ2-1; D possibly corresponds to TRBD2 (6 bases). CDR1 and CDR2 (germline): SGHTA, FQGNSA. V was pared by 6 bases and J by 4 bases, with 13 bases between. CDR3 length equals 14 residues. CDR3 nucleotides: TGTGCCAGCAGTGGGACTCCTATTTACAATGAGCAGTTCTTC. Its translation: CASSGTPIYNEQFF.

V is TRBV19 and J is TRBJ2-1; D is uncertain. Germline CDR1 LNHDA, CDR2 SQIVND (reference sequence). The CDR3 sequence is 13 residues long. V lost 1 base to trimming and J lost 10 bases, with 11 bases between them. DNA of the CDR3: TGTGCCAGTAGTATAGCCCAACTCGGGGAGCAGTTCTTC. Its translation: CASSIAQLGEQFF.

The chain joins TRBV28 to TRBJ1-1, with unresolved D. Germline V gene sequence: CDR1 MDHEN, CDR2 SYDVKM. The CDR3 has 11 amino acids. Deletions cut 6 bases from V and 8 bases from J, with 10 bases between. CDR3 nucleotides: TGTGCCAGCAGATCCTCCCGGGAAGCTTTCTTT. As protein: CASRSSREAFF.

In regard to this clone: Other DNA sequences of this sample code for an identical CDR3. This chain uses TRBV19 with TRBJ2-7, with 11 nucleotides matching TRBD2. The CDR3 runs 15 residues. Per germline, CDR1 LNHDA and CDR2 SQIVND (reference sequence). J lost 2 bases, V lost 2 bases, and 2 bases had no gene match. CDR3 protein: CASSIRLAGPYEQYF. The CDR3 nucleotides read TGTGCCAGTAGTATACGACTAGCGGGGCCCTACGAGCAGTACTTC.

This rearrangement joins TRBV3-1 (or the pseudogene TRBV3-2) to TRBJ2-7; 10 bases map to TRBD2. Germline assignment: CDR1 LGHDT and CDR2 YNNKEL (reference sequence). This CDR3 spans 18 amino acids. The trim removed 0 bases at V and 5 bases at J, leaving 13 bases unmatched. CDR3 DNA: TGTGCCAGCAGCCAAGATTTCGGCCTAGCGGGAGCCCGCGACGAGCAGTACTTC. Its translation is CASSQDFGLAGARDEQYF.

The chain recombines TRBV7-8 with TRBJ2-1; 14 bases line up with TRBD2. Losses at the gene ends were 5 bases for V and 12 bases for J; bases not matched to a gene: 9. The CDR3 has 15 amino acids. Per the germline V gene, CDR1 is SGHVS and CDR2 is FQNEAQ. CDR3 coding DNA: TGTGCCAGCAGCCCCGGACTAGCGGGAGGTGTAGGGCAGTTCTTC. This encodes CASSPGLAGGVGQFF.

V and J are TRBV7-9 and TRBJ1-1; D is perhaps TRBD1 (6 bases). The germline V gene has CDR1 SEHNR and CDR2 FQNEAQ (reference sequence). This CDR3 has 13 residues. V was shortened by 5 bases and J by 10 bases, with 17 bases between the two germline ends. This CDR3 is CASSQRTALGAFF. CDR3 sequence (DNA): TGTGCCAGCAGCCAGAGGACAGCCCTCGGAGCTTTCTTT.

This chain joins TRBV7-2 and TRBJ2-7, with TRBD1 identical over 11 bases. The germline gives CDR1 SGHTA, CDR2 FQGNSA. This CDR3 contains 15 residues. V lost 5 bases to trimming and J lost 4 bases; unmatched junction nucleotides: 7. The chain's CDR3 is CASSPGQGAGYEQYF. The CDR3 DNA reads TGTGCCAGCAGCCCAGGACAGGGGGCGGGATACGAGCAGTACTTC.

V usage is TRBV19 and J usage is TRBJ2-1; the match to TRBD1 covers 9 bases. Germline V lookup: CDR1 LNHDA, CDR2 SQIVND (reference sequence). CDR3 size: 17 residues. The V segment lost 5 bases and the J segment 9 bases; nucleotides outside the gene matches: 17. The CDR3: CASSLWGTGTFGAEQFF. CDR3 bases: TGTGCCAGTAGTCTATGGGGGACAGGGACCTTTGGGGCTGAGCAGTTCTTC.

A single count supports this clone. The V and J genes are TRBV5-1 and TRBJ1-2; TRBD1 agrees at 7 bases. CDR3 length equals 14 residues. CDR1 is SGHRS, CDR2 YFSETQ, per germline. J was trimmed by 5 bases and V by 0 bases; bases with no gene match: 4. The CDR3 DNA follows: TGCGCCAGCAGCTTGGGGGACAGTTGGTATGGCTACACCTTC. It specifies CASSLGDSWYGYTF.

The rearrangement uses TRBV5-6 and TRBJ1-4; TRBD1 agrees at 8 bases. The CDR3 covers 15 residues. Trimming removed 4 bases from V and 7 bases from J; junction bases left unmatched: 9. CDR1 is SGHDT and CDR2 is YYEEEE in the germline V gene. This CDR3 reads CASSEGQGDFEKLFF. The CDR3 DNA reads as TGTGCCAGCAGCGAAGGACAGGGTGATTTTGAAAAACTGTTTTTT.

V is TRBV6-2 or TRBV6-3 and J is TRBJ2-1, with D perhaps TRBD1 (6 bases). The CDR3 is made up of 14 amino acids. The V end lost 0 bases, the J end lost 8 bases, and 11 bases lay between the germline ends. Germline V lookup: CDR1 MNHEY, CDR2 SVGEGT. The chain's CDR3 is CASSYSYRVDEQFF. The CDR3, as DNA: TGTGCCAGCAGTTACTCCTACAGGGTGGATGAGCAGTTCTTC.

The count of this clone is one. The chain is built from TRBV2 and TRBJ2-1; no firm D call. This CDR3 is built from 14 residues. Looked up from germline, CDR1 is SNHLY and CDR2 is FYNNEI. The V end lost 6 bases, the J end lost 6 bases, and 15 bases lay between the germline ends. In DNA form, the CDR3 reads TGTGCCAGCAGGGGCCACGGCAAAAGCAATGAGCAGTTCTTC. This encodes CASRGHGKSNEQFF. Using reference TRBV2 and TRBJ2-1 for the parts outside the CDR3, the full variable domain is EPEVTQTPSHQVTQMGQEVILRCVPISNHLYFYWYRQILGQKVEFLVSFYNNEISEKSEIFDDQFSVERPDGSNFTLKIRSTKLEDSAMYFCASRGHGKSNEQFFGPGTRLTVL.

This clone was seen just once. This rearrangement joins TRBV4-2 to TRBJ2-2; 11 bases align to TRBD2. The CDR3 spans 18 residues. Germline trimming cut 0 bases from V and 1 base from J; bases unmatched to any gene: 4. In germline, CDR1 is LGHNA, CDR2 YNFKEQ. The CDR3 DNA sequence: TGTGCCAGCAGCCAAGATGGGCTAGCGGGGGGGAACACCGGGGAGCTGTTTTTT. This codes for CASSQDGLAGGNTGELFF.

There are a few counts of this clone. J is TRBJ2-2 and V is TRBV2; D not resolved. Germline-derived CDR1 and CDR2 are SNHLY and FYNNEI. This CDR3 has 15 residues. V was clipped by 2 bases and J by 10 bases, with 17 bases between them. CDR3 residues: CASSELGSGALELFF. In nucleotides, the CDR3 is TGTGCCAGCAGTGAATTAGGCAGTGGAGCGTTGGAGCTGTTTTTT.

J is TRBJ2-7 and V is TRBV27; D is unresolved. Trimming took off 6 bases at V and 2 bases at J, with 17 bases between the two ends. CDR3 size: 15 residues. Per germline, CDR1 MNHEY and CDR2 SMNVEV (reference sequence). CDR3 DNA sequence: TGTGCCAGCAGAACTTTAACGAGTGGGCCCTACGAGCAGTACTTC. Translated: CASRTLTSGPYEQYF.

The chain links TRBV7-9 to TRBJ1-4; a weak D match, TRBD1 (5 bases). The CDR3 loop spans 14 amino acids. Germline CDR1 reads SEHNR; CDR2 reads FQNEAQ (reference sequence). With 5 bases removed from V and 2 bases from J, the gap between germline ends came to 9 bases. The CDR3 spells CASSAGTTNEKLFF. For the CDR3, the DNA is TGTGCCAGCAGCGCCGGGACTACTAATGAAAAACTGTTTTTT.

The chain joins TRBV30 to TRBJ1-2; possible D gene TRBD1, 6 bases. CDR3 size: 15 residues. The germline CDR1 and CDR2 sequences are GTSNPN and SVGIG (reference sequence). V was shortened by 4 bases and J by 3 bases, with 18 bases between the two germline ends. This chain's CDR3 is CAWNPRTARHYGYTF. For the CDR3, the DNA is TGTGCCTGGAACCCAAGGACAGCCCGGCACTATGGCTACACCTTC.

The gene calls are TRBV7-2 and TRBJ2-3; TRBD1 matches 9 bases. CDR3 length equals 13 residues. The V segment lost 5 bases and the J segment 8 bases; nucleotides outside the gene matches: 5. Germline values: CDR1 SGHTA, CDR2 FQGNSA. CDR3 in amino acids: CASSPGQGGTQYF. The CDR3 coding sequence is TGTGCCAGCAGCCCGGGACAGGGAGGTACGCAGTATTTT.